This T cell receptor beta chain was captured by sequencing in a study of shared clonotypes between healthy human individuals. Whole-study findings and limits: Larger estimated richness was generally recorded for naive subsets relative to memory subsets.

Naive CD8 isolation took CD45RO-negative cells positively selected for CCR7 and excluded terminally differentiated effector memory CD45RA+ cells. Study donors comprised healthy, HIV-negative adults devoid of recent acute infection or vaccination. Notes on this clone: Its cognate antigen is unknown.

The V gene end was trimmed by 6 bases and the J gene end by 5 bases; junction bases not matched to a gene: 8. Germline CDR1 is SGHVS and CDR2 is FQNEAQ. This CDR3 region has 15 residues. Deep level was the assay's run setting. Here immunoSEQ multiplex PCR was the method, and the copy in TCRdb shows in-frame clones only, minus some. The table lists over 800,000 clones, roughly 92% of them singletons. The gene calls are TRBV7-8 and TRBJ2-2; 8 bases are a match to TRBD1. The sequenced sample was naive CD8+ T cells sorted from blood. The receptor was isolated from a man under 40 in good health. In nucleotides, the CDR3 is TGTGCCAGCAGAGCAGGGGGCTTGGGAACCGGGGAGCTGTTTTTT. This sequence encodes CASRAGGLGTGELFF.